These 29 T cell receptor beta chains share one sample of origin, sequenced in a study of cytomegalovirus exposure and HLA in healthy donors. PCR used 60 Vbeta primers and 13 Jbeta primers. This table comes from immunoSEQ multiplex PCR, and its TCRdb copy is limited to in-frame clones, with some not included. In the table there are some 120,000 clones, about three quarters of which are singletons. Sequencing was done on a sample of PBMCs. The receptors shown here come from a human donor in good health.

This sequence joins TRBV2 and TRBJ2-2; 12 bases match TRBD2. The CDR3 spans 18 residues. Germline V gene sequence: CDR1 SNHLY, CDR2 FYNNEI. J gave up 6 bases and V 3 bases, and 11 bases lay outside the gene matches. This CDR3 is CASSERLAGVGIPGELFF. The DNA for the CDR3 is TGTGCCAGCAGTGAGAGACTAGCGGGGGTTGGGATTCCCGGGGAGCTGTTTTTT. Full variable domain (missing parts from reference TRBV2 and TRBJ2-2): EPEVTQTPSHQVTQMGQEVILRCVPISNHLYFYWYRQILGQKVEFLVSFYNNEISEKSEIFDDQFSVERPDGSNFTLKIRSTKLEDSAMYFCASSERLAGVGIPGELFFGEGSRLTVL.

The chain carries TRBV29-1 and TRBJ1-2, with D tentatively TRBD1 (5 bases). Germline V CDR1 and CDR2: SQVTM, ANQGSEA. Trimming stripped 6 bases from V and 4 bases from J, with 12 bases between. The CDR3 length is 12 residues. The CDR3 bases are TGCAGCGTCGACAGAGACGTCTATGGCTACACCTTC. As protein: CSVDRDVYGYTF.

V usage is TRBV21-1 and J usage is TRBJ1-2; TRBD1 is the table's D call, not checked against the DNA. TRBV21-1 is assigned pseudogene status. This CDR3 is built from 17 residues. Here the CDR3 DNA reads TGTGCCAGCAGCAAGGGCGGCAGGGGCCAAATTAACTATGGCTACACCTTC. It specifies CASSKGGRGQINYGYTF.

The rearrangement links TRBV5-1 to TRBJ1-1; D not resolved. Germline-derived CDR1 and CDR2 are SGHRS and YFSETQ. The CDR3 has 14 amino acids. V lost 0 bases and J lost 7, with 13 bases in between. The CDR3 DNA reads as TGCGCCAGCAGCTTGGCCGGGAGTTGGGGTGAAGCTTTCTTT. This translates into CASSLAGSWGEAFF.

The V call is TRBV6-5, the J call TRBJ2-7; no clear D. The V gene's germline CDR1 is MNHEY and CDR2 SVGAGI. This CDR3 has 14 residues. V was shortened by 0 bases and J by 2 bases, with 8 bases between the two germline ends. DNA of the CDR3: TGTGCCAGCAGTTACTCGCATGAGGCCTACGAGCAGTACTTC. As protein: CASSYSHEAYEQYF.

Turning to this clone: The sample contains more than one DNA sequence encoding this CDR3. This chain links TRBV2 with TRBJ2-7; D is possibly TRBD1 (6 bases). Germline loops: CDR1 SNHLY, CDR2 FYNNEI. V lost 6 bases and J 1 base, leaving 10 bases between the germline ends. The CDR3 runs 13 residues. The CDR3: CASSLGHSYEQYF. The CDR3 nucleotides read TGTGCCAGCAGCTTGGGACATTCCTACGAGCAGTACTTC.

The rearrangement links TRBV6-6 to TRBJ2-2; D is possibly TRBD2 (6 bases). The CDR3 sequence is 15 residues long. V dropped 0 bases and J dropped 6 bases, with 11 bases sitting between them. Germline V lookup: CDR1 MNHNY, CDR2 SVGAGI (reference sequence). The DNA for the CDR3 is TGTGCCAGCAGTTACTCGAAAGGCGGGGCCGGGGAGCTGTTTTTT. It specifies CASSYSKGGAGELFF.

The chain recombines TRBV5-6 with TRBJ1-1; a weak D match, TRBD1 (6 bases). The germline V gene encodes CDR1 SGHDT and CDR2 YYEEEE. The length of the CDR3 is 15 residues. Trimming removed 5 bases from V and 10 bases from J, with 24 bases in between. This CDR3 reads CASSEPGQTYQRAFF. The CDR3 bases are TGTGCCAGCAGTGAGCCGGGACAAACTTATCAGCGAGCTTTCTTT. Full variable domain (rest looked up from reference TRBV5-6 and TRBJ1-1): DAGVTQSPTHLIKTRGQQVTLRCSPKSGHDTVSWYQQALGQGPQFIFQYYEEEERQRGNFPDRFSGHQFPNYSSELNVNALLLGDSALYLCASSEPGQTYQRAFFGQGTRLTVV.

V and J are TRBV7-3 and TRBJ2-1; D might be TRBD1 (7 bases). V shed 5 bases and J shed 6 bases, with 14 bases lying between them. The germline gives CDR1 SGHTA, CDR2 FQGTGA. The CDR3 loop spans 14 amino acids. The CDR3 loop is CASSPRGALNEQFF. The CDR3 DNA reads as TGTGCCAGCAGCCCCAGGGGGGCGCTCAATGAGCAGTTCTTC.

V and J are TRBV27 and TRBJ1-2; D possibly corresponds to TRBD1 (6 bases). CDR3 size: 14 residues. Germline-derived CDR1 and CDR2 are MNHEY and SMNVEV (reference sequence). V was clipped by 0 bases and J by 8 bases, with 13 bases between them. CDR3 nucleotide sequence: TGTGCCAGCAGTTTATCAGGGGGGAGGGCAGGCTACACCTTC. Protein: CASSLSGGRAGYTF.

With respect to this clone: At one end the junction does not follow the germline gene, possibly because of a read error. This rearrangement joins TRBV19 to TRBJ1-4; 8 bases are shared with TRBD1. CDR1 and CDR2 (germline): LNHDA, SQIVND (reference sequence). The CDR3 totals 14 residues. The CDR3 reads CATQQGVSTEKLFF. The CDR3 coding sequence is TGTGCCACGCAACAGGGGGTTAGTACAGAAAAGCTGTTTTTT.

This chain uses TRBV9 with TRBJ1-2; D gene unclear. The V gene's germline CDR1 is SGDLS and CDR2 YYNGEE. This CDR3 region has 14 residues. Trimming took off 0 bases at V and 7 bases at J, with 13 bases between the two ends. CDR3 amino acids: CASSVEETPSGYTF. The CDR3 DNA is TGTGCCAGCAGCGTAGAAGAAACTCCTAGTGGCTACACCTTC.

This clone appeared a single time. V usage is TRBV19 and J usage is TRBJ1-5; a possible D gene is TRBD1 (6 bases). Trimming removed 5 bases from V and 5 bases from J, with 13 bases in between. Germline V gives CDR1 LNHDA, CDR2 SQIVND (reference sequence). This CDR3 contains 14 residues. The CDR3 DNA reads TGTGCCAGTAGTTCACAGGGCTCGGATCAGCCCCAGCATTTT. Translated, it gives CASSSQGSDQPQHF. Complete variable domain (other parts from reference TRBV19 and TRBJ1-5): DGGITQSPKYLFRKEGQNVTLSCEQNLNHDAMYWYRQDPGQGLRLIYYSQIVNDFQKGDIAEGYSVSREKKESFPLTVTSAQKNPTAFYLCASSSQGSDQPQHFGDGTRLSIL.

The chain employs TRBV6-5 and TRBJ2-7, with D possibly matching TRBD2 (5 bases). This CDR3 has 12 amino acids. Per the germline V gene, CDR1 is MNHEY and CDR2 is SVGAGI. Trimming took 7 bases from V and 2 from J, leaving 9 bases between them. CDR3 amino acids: CASNPGTYEQYF. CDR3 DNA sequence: TGTGCCAGCAATCCCGGGACCTACGAGCAGTACTTC.

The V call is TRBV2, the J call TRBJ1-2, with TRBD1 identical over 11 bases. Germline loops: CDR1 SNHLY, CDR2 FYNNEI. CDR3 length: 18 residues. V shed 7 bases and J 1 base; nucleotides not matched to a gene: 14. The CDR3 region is CASTHYGGQGVFNYGYTF. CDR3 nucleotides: TGTGCCAGCACCCATTATGGGGGACAGGGGGTATTTAACTATGGCTACACCTTC.

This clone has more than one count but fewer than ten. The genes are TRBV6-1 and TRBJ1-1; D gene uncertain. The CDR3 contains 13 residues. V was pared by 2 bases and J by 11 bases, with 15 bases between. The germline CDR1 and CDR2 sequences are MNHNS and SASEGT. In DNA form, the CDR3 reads TGTGCCAGCAGTGAATCCGTCGTCAATCAGGCTTTCTTT. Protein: CASSESVVNQAFF.

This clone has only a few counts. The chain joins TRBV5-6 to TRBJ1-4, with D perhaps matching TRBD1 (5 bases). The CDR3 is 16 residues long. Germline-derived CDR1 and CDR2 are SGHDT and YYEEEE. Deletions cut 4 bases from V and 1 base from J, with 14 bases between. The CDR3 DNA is TGTGCCAGCAGCCGAGCGTGGGGGGGAACTAATGAAAAACTGTTTTTT. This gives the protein CASSRAWGGTNEKLFF.

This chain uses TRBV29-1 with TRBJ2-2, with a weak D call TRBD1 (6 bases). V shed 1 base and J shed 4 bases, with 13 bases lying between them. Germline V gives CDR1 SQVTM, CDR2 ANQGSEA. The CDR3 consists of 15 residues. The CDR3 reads CSVEGPDRTTGELFF. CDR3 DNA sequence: TGCAGCGTTGAAGGCCCGGACAGAACCACCGGGGAGCTGTTTTTT.

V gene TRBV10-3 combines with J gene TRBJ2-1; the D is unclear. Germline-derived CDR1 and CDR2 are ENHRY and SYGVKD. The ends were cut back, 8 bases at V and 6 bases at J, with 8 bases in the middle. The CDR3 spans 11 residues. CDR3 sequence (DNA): TGTGCCATCCAGGCCGCCAATGAGCAGTTCTTC. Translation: CAIQAANEQFF.

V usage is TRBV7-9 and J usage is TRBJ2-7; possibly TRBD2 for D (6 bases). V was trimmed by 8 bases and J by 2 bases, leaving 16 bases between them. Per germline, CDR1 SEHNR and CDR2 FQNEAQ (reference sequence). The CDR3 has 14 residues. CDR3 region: CASPRGTLTYEQYF. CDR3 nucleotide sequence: TGTGCCAGCCCTCGGGGGACTTTAACCTACGAGCAGTACTTC.

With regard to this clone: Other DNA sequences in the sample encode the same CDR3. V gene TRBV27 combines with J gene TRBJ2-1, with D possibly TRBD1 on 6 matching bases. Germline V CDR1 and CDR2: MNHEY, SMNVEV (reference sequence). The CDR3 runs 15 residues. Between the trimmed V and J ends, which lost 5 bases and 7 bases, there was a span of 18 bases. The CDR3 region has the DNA TGTGCCAGCAGTCTGACAGGCTTCAATTGGAATGAGCAGTTCTTC. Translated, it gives CASSLTGFNWNEQFF.

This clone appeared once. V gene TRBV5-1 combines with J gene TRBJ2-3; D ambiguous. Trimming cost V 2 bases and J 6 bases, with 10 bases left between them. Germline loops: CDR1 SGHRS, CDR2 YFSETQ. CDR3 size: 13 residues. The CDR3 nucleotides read TGCGCCAGCAGCTTAATTTTCGGGGATACGCAGTATTTT. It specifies CASSLIFGDTQYF.

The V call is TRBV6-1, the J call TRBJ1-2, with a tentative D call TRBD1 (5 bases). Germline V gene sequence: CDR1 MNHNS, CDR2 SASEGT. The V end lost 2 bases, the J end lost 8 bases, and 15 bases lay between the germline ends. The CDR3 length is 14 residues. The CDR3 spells CASSESGRAGGYTF. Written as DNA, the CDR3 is TGTGCCAGCAGTGAATCTGGCAGGGCTGGAGGCTACACCTTC.

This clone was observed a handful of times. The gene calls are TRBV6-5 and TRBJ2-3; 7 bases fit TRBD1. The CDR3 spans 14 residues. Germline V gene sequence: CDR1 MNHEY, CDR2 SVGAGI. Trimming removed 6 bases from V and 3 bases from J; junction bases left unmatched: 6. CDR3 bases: TGTGCCAGCAGAAGACAGGGAACGACAGATACGCAGTATTTT. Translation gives CASRRQGTTDTQYF.

The CDR3 sequence is CASSLARDSAASPLHF. DNA for the CDR3: TGTGCCAGCAGCTTAGCCCGGGACTCTGCGGCTTCACCCCTCCACTTT. The V and J genes are TRBV7-9 and TRBJ1-6; D possibly corresponds to TRBD1 (5 bases). The CDR3 length is 16 residues. V lost 0 bases and J lost 9, with 15 bases in between. In germline, CDR1 is SEHNR, CDR2 FQNEAQ (reference sequence).

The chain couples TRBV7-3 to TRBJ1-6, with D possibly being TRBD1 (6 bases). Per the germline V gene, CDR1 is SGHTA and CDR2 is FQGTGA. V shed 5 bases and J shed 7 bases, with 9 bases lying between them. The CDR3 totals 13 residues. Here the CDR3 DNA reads TGTGCCAGCAGCCGCGACAGGAATTCACCCCTCCACTTT. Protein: CASSRDRNSPLHF.

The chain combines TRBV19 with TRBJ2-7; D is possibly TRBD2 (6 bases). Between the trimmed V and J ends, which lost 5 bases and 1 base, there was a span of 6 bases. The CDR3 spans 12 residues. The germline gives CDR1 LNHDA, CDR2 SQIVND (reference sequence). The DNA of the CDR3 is TGTGCCAGTAGTGGGGGGTCCTACGAGCAGTACTTC. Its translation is CASSGGSYEQYF. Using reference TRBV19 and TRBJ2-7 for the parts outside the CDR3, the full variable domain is DGGITQSPKYLFRKEGQNVTLSCEQNLNHDAMYWYRQDPGQGLRLIYYSQIVNDFQKGDIAEGYSVSREKKESFPLTVTSAQKNPTAFYLCASSGGSYEQYFGPGTRLTVT.

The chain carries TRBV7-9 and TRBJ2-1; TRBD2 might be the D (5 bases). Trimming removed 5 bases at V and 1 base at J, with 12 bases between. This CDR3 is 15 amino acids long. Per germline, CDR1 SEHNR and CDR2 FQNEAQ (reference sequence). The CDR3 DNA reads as TGTGCCAGCAGCGATACGGGGTTTTCCTACAATGAGCAGTTCTTC. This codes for CASSDTGFSYNEQFF.

The CDR3 spells CASRPSGGPYEQYF. The DNA for the CDR3 is TGCGCCAGCAGACCAAGCGGGGGGCCCTACGAGCAGTACTTC. The V call is TRBV5-1, the J call TRBJ2-7; 9 positions match TRBD2. The CDR3 spans 14 residues. The J segment lost 2 bases and the V segment lost 5 bases, leaving 5 bases of the junction unmatched. CDR1 and CDR2 from the germline V gene are SGHRS and YFSETQ.